This T cell receptor beta chain was profiled in a study of regulatory T cells. Overall study results and limits: Regulatory T cells showed the strongest V-J pair restriction and V/J gene skewing among patient repertoires. Patient CD8+ T cells trended nonsignificantly toward lower Shannon entropy than control CD8+ cells.

For this clone: Its antigen is unidentified.

Primers: 52 TRBV forward and 13 TRBJ reverse. This table comes from immunoSEQ multiplex PCR, and its TCRdb copy is limited to in-frame clones, with some not included. The data hold 15,000 to 20,000 clones, with 92% observed a single time. Patients, 2 to 39 years old, had expanded memory T-cell proportions. The CDR3 has 18 residues. V was clipped by 1 base and J by 0 bases; unmatched bases: 7. CDR1 and CDR2 (germline): SNHLY, FYNNEI. The chain uses TRBV2 and TRBJ2-3, with 10 bases aligning to TRBD2. The TCR sequence derives from a person between 18 and 30 years old with CD3G deficiency. The sequencing sample was made of CD8+ T cells sorted from blood. The CDR3 region is CASSEVASSGGSTDTQYF. In DNA, the CDR3 is TGTGCCAGCAGTGAAGTTGCGTCTAGCGGGGGTAGCACAGATACGCAGTATTTT.